The clone carrying this T cell receptor (beta chain) was seen more than once but under ten times. Its antigen is currently unknown. This specimen comes from a study of blood T cells in healthy people across ages. For the second PCR, which ran for about 6 to 11 cycles, a sample-barcoded 5' primer and a J-beta primer mix were used. CDR3-containing paired-end reads numbered at least 2.5 million in each sample. Via MiXCR, TCRdb re-called the 5' RACE reads, giving one row per CDR3 protein. This table has 1.5 million to 2 million distinct CDR3 sequences, about 35% appearing once. Germline V gives CDR1 SGHRS, CDR2 YFSETQ. Trimming removed 0 bases from V and 0 bases from J, with 6 bases in between. This CDR3 is built from 15 residues. Study outcomes and limitations: Per million T cells, TCR beta diversity dropped about linearly as age rose. Conclusively comparing naive with antigen-experienced cells was impossible with unsorted PBMCs.

The sequencing input was blood. This clonotype was obtained from a woman in her 30s in good health. The chain recombines TRBV5-1 with TRBJ1-4; the D is unclear. CDR3 in DNA: TGCGCCAGCAGCTTGGATGGGGCAACTAATGAAAAACTGTTTTTT. This translates into CASSLDGATNEKLFF.